These T cell receptor beta chains were read from a single sample in a study of T cell responses to AZD1222 COVID-19 vaccine. The table came from immunoSEQ multiplex PCR; TCRdb's copy has only in-frame clones and leaves some out. In the table there are some 120,000 clones, just over 85% of which are singletons. The starting material was peripheral blood, obtained on day 0 of AZD1222 vaccination. Receptors were obtained from an adult in good health. Both conserved end residues are part of each CDR3. A D gene is named only where the DNA matches it firmly. Clone size is stated in some rows and not others, as once, few, many or a class when expanded.

>TRBJ2-2|.|TRBV19|.
CASTERRGSGELFF
TGTGCCAGTACCGAGAGGCGGGGTAGCGGGGAGCTGTTTTTT
>TRBJ1-4|.|TRBV5-1|.
CASSLGTPATNEKLFF
TGCGCCAGCAGCTTGGGGACGCCAGCAACTAATGAAAAACTGTTTTTT
>TRBJ1-1|.|TRBV4-1|.
CASSQSQANLNTEAFF
TGCGCCAGCAGCCAATCGCAGGCCAATTTGAACACTGAAGCTTTCTTT
>TRBJ1-3|.|TRBV30|.
CAGQSSGNTIYF
TGTGCCGGACAATCGTCTGGAAACACCATATATTTT
>TRBJ2-7|.|TRBV13|TRBD2
CASSSIAGGKYEQYF
TGTGCCAGCAGCTCAATAGCGGGAGGGAAATACGAGCAGTACTTC
>TRBJ2-7|.|TRBV12-3/TRBV12-4|TRBD1
CASSSGGWYEQYF
TGTGCCAGCAGTTCAGGGGGCTGGTACGAGCAGTACTTC
>TRBJ2-7|.|TRBV3-1/TRBV3-2|.
CASSQSEGREQYF
TGTGCCAGCAGCCAATCCGAGGGGCGCGAGCAGTACTTC
>TRBJ2-7|.|TRBV10-3|TRBD1
CAISSRQGLYEQYF
TGTGCCATCAGCTCAAGACAGGGTTTATACGAGCAGTACTTC
>TRBJ1-3|.|TRBV6-5|TRBD1
CASITGDVSGNTIYF
TGTGCCAGCATAACAGGGGACGTTTCTGGAAACACCATATATTTT
>TRBJ2-2|.|TRBV2|TRBD2
CATQGLAGDTGELFF
TGTGCCACTCAGGGACTAGCGGGAGACACCGGGGAGCTGTTTTTT
>TRBJ1-2|.|TRBV5-1|TRBD1
CASSGGGQGVHGYTF
TGCGCCAGCAGCGGGGGCGGACAGGGGGTCCATGGCTACACCTTC
>TRBJ1-2|.|TRBV6-6|TRBD1
CASNTWGQGAAGYTF
TGTGCCAGCAATACCTGGGGACAGGGGGCTGCTGGCTACACCTTC
>TRBJ1-5|.|TRBV28|.
CASSFPGLGNQPQHF
TGTGCCAGCAGTTTCCCGGGGTTGGGCAATCAGCCCCAGCATTTT
>TRBJ2-5|.|TRBV5-1|.
CASRTGPVQETQYF
TGCGCCAGCAGAACTGGGCCAGTCCAAGAGACCCAGTACTTC
>TRBJ2-7|.|TRBV19|TRBD1
CASSLGQGSYEQYF
TGTGCCAGTAGTCTGGGACAGGGTTCCTACGAGCAGTACTTC
>TRBJ2-3|.|TRBV25-1|.
CASSLTDTQYF
TGTGCCAGCAGCTTGACAGATACGCAGTATTTT
>TRBJ1-1|.|TRBV30|.
CAWSVHYSPGAFF
TGTGCCTGGAGTGTACATTACAGTCCTGGCGCTTTCTTT
>TRBJ1-2|once|TRBV30|.
CAWSAKDDRKTYGYTF
TGTGCCTGGAGTGCGAAAGATGACAGGAAGACCTATGGCTACACCTTC
>TRBJ2-3|once|TRBV25-1|.
CASSSDLVADTQYF
TGTGCCAGCAGTAGCGATCTTGTGGCAGATACGCAGTATTTT
>TRBJ2-7|.|TRBV27|TRBD1
CASSFRTGSYEQYF
TGTGCCAGCAGTTTCCGGACAGGCTCCTACGAGCAGTACTTC
>TRBJ1-2|.|TRBV2|.
CAQRAYGAHWGGANYGYTF
TGTGCCCAACGAGCGTACGGGGCGCACTGGGGGGGAGCTAACTATGGCTACACCTTC
>TRBJ1-5|few|TRBV12-3/TRBV12-4|.
CASSYTRNQPQHF
TGTGCCAGCAGTTACACCCGCAATCAGCCCCAGCATTTT